One sample yielded the 5 T cell receptor beta chains listed below, sequenced in a study of PD-1 blockade in mismatch repair-deficient tumors. The repertoire was sequenced with immunoSEQ multiplex PCR; TCRdb's copy has only in-frame clones and lacks some. The repertoire consists of about 120,000 clones, with 60% to 85% occurring once and the leading ten covering about 4.7%. Sample: peripheral blood, taken about 60 weeks after starting pembrolizumab. The receptors derive from an adult with mismatch repair-deficient cancer.

The V gene is TRBV10-2, the J gene TRBJ1-2; 8 bases are shared with TRBD1. Germline-derived CDR1 and CDR2 are WSHSY and SAAADI. This CDR3 spans 13 amino acids. The junction had 5 bases not matched to a gene; V was cut back by 3 bases and J by 8 bases. Here the CDR3 DNA reads TGCGCCAGCAGTGAAAATGGACAGGGCGGCTACACCTTC. Protein sequence: CASSENGQGGYTF.

This chain connects TRBV11-2 to TRBJ2-2; no definite D call. The germline V gene has CDR1 SGHAT and CDR2 FQNNGV. The CDR3 extends over 13 amino acids. V lost 0 bases and J 4 bases, leaving 3 bases between the germline ends. The CDR3 region is CASSLDSTGELFF. CDR3 nucleotides: TGTGCCAGCAGCTTAGACAGCACCGGGGAGCTGTTTTTT. Complete variable domain (other parts from reference TRBV11-2 and TRBJ2-2): EAGVAQSPRYKIIEKRQSVAFWCNPISGHATLYWYQQILGQGPKLLIQFQNNGVVDDSQLPKDRFSAERLKGVDSTLKIQPAKLEDSAVYLCASSLDSTGELFFGEGSRLTVL.

CDR3: CASSTTGDQPQHF. In DNA form, the CDR3 reads TGTGCCAGCTCTACCACCGGGGATCAGCCCCAGCATTTT. This chain uses TRBV6-1 with TRBJ1-5, with D uncertain. Germline V lookup: CDR1 MNHNS, CDR2 SASEGT. V shed 8 bases and J shed 5 bases, with 13 bases lying between them. The CDR3 runs to 13 residues.

The chain couples TRBV27 to TRBJ2-3; the D gene is possibly TRBD2 (6 bases). V lost 2 bases, J lost 6 bases, and 12 bases lay in between. This CDR3 contains 14 residues. Germline CDR1 and CDR2: MNHEY and SMNVEV (reference sequence). CDR3 sequence reads: CASSLVGGKDTQYF. The CDR3 DNA follows: TGTGCCAGCAGTTTAGTAGGCGGGAAGGATACGCAGTATTTT.

The chain recombines TRBV7-2 with TRBJ2-7; 9 bases align to TRBD1. Germline V gene data show CDR1 as SGHTA and CDR2 as FQGNSA. The V segment lost 5 bases and the J segment 7 bases; nucleotides outside the gene matches: 6. The CDR3 runs 13 residues. This chain's CDR3 is CASSLQGANEQYF. The CDR3 bases are TGTGCCAGCAGCCTACAGGGGGCGAATGAGCAGTACTTC.